What follows describes a single T cell receptor (beta chain). What it binds is unknown. This sample was included in a study of cytomegalovirus exposure and HLA in healthy donors. The PCR used 60 Vbeta and 13 Jbeta primers. Assay used: immunoSEQ multiplex PCR; TCRdb lists only in-frame clones, some missing. The data show approximately 110,000 clones, more than 80% seen once. The CDR3 sequence is 13 residues long. Germline loops: CDR1 MNHNS, CDR2 SASEGT. After removal of 6 bases from V and 12 bases from J, the junction contained 13 bases not matched to a gene. Study-level points and caveats: Approximately 160 TCR beta chains were listed as cytomegalovirus-associated.

This receptor was identified in a man aged 18-30 years in good health and CMV-seronegative. The chain recombines TRBV6-1 with TRBJ2-7; 8 nucleotides agree with TRBD2. The sequenced material came from PBMCs. This CDR3 reads CASRAGAVMEGYF. CDR3 coding DNA: TGTGCCAGCAGAGCGGGGGCGGTAATGGAGGGGTACTTC.